What follows is one T cell receptor beta chain and its context. In TCRdb, the RT-PCR reads were re-called with MiXCR into one record per CDR3 protein. This repertoire shows 530,000 or so distinct CDR3 sequences, 25% found once; its top ten account for 1.5% to 2%. The data belong to a study of response to subunit inactivated influenza vaccine. CDR1 is SGHTA and CDR2 is FQGNSA in the germline V gene. The CDR3 runs 14 residues. V was clipped by 5 bases and J by 6 bases; unmatched bases: 7. This sequence was found in a man between 45 and 60 years old who received an inactivated influenza vaccine. The material sequenced was CD4+ T cells sorted from PBMCs, taken more than 4 days after vaccination. The chain is built from TRBV7-2 and TRBJ2-3, with 8 bases fitting TRBD2. The CDR3, as DNA: TGTGCCAGCAGCAGTAATCAGCGGGGGGATACGCAGTATTTT. It codes for CASSSNQRGDTQYF. The full variable domain, its missing parts supplied by reference TRBV7-2 and TRBJ2-3, is GAGVSQSPSNKVTEKGKDVELRCDPISGHTALYWYRQSLGQGLEFLIYFQGNSAPDKSGLPSDRFSAERTGGSVSTLTIQRTQQEDSAVYLCASSSNQRGDTQYFGPGTRLTVL.